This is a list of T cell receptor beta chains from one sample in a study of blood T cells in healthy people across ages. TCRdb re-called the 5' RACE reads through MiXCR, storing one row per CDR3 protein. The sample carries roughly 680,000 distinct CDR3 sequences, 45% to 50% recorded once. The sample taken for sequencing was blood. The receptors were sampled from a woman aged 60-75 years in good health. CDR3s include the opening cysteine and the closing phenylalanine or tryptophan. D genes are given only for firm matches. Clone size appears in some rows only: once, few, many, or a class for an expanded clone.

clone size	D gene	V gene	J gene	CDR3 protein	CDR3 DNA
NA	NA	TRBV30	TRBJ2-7	CAGRDNYEQYF	TGTGCCGGGAGGGACAACTACGAGCAGTACTTC
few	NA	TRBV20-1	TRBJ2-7	CSATRLDGEQYF	TGCAGTGCTACCCGCTTGGATGGCGAGCAGTACTTC
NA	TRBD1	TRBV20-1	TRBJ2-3	CSAPPYGTGADTQYF	TGCAGTGCCCCCCCGTACGGGACAGGGGCAGATACGCAGTATTTT
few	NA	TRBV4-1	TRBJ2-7	CASSQGSESYEQYF	TGCGCCAGCAGCCAAGGATCGGAGTCCTACGAGCAGTACTTC
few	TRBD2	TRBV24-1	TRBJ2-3	CATSAIAGAPDTQYF	TGTGCCACCAGTGCTATAGCGGGAGCCCCAGATACGCAGTATTTT
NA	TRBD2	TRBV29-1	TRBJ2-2	CSVGGTSGTHTGELFF	TGCAGCGTAGGCGGGACTAGCGGGACCCACACCGGGGAGCTGTTTTTT
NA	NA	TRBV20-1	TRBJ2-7	CSASLQDGEQYF	TGCAGTGCTAGCTTACAGGACGGCGAGCAGTACTTC
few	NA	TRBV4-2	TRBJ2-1	CASSQGEDRTEQFF	TGTGCCAGCAGCCAAGGGGAGGACAGGACTGAGCAGTTCTTC
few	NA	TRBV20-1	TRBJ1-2	CSATTPNYGYTF	TGCAGTGCTACGACTCCAAACTATGGCTACACCTTC
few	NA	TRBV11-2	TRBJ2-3	CASDPTGREGTDTQYF	TGTGCCAGCGACCCCACGGGGCGGGAAGGCACAGATACGCAGTATTTT
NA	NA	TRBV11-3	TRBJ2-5	CASSLDGFEQYF	TGTGCCAGCAGCTTAGATGGGTTTGAGCAGTACTTC
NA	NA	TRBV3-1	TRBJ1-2	CASSLRDIRVGGYTF	TGTGCCAGCAGCCTCCGGGACATCCGGGTCGGAGGCTACACCTTC
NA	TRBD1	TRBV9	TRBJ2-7	CASSVLGQGSQEQYF	TGTGCCAGCAGCGTTCTGGGACAGGGTAGTCAGGAGCAGTACTTC